This T cell receptor (beta chain) was obtained from a study of CD8 T cells in ankylosing spondylitis. V lost 5 bases and J 5 bases, leaving 19 bases between the germline ends. CDR3 length: 14 residues. Germline-derived CDR1 and CDR2 are DFQATT and SNEGSKA (reference sequence). Study results and caveats: Typical of ankylosing spondylitis blood, it appeared, was a TCR beta motif of several highly homologous variants.

Researchers built TCR beta libraries using quantitative 5'-RACE with molecular barcodes. TCRdb re-called the 5' RACE reads with MiXCR, one entry per CDR3 protein. The profile shows some 450,000 distinct CDR3 sequences, about 15% of them singletons. On this clonotype itself: What it recognizes is unknown.

This clonotype was obtained from a male donor with ankylosing spondylitis. This sequence joins TRBV20-1 and TRBJ2-7, with a tentative D call TRBD2 (6 bases). Sequenced material: blood, either unsorted or a sorted T cell fraction (not recorded which). The CDR3 is CSAYGGALIHEQYF. CDR3 coding DNA: TGCAGTGCTTATGGAGGGGCGTTAATCCACGAGCAGTACTTC.